The rows below give T cell receptor beta chains drawn from one sample of a study of blood T cell repertoires in COVID-19. Data came from immunoSEQ multiplex PCR; TCRdb stores just in-frame clones and leaves some out. The sample lists over 150,000 clones, about 85% occurring once. Source material: peripheral blood. These receptors originate from a man aged 80 or over with COVID-19, enrolled during active disease. CDR3s include the opening cysteine and the closing phenylalanine or tryptophan. D genes are given only for firm matches. Not every row has a clone size; where given, it reads once, few, many or a size class.

cdr3_aa: CASSRGLAAVLGTQYF; cdr3_nt: TGTGCCAGCAGTAGGGGACTAGCAGCCGTCTTAGGGACCCAGTACTTC; clone_size: NA; j_call: TRBJ2-5; d_call: TRBD2; v_call: TRBV28
cdr3_aa: CASSVGQGNGYTF; cdr3_nt: TGTGCCAGCAGCGTAGGACAGGGAAATGGCTACACCTTC; clone_size: NA; j_call: TRBJ1-2; d_call: TRBD1; v_call: TRBV9
cdr3_aa: CASSLAGGTSGYTF; cdr3_nt: TGTGCCAGCAGTTTAGCAGGGGGGACTAGCGGCTACACCTTC; clone_size: NA; j_call: TRBJ1-2; d_call: TRBD1; v_call: TRBV27
cdr3_aa: CASSLGQGALEAFF; cdr3_nt: TGTGCCAGCAGTCTCGGACAGGGGGCCTTGGAAGCTTTCTTT; clone_size: NA; j_call: TRBJ1-1; d_call: TRBD1; v_call: TRBV2
cdr3_aa: CASSYRIAGLSTDTQYF; cdr3_nt: TGTGCCAGCAGCTACCGCATAGCGGGGTTGAGCACAGATACGCAGTATTTT; clone_size: NA; j_call: TRBJ2-3; d_call: TRBD2; v_call: TRBV3-1/TRBV3-2
cdr3_aa: CASSVSDGRQDTQYF; cdr3_nt: TGTGCCAGCAGCGTATCCGACGGCAGGCAAGATACGCAGTATTTT; clone_size: NA; j_call: TRBJ2-3; d_call: NA; v_call: TRBV9
cdr3_aa: CAIWGGAIDTQYF; cdr3_nt: TGTGCCATCTGGGGGGGGGCGATAGATACGCAGTATTTT; clone_size: NA; j_call: TRBJ2-3; d_call: NA; v_call: TRBV10-3
cdr3_aa: CASSLDRDSYEQYF; cdr3_nt: TGTGCCAGCAGCTTAGACCGCGACTCCTACGAGCAGTACTTC; clone_size: once; j_call: TRBJ2-7; d_call: NA; v_call: TRBV7-2
cdr3_aa: CASSSQGINTDTQYF; cdr3_nt: TGTGCCAGCAGCTCCCAGGGGATTAACACAGATACGCAGTATTTT; clone_size: NA; j_call: TRBJ2-3; d_call: NA; v_call: TRBV7-2
cdr3_aa: CASSFSTSGGATDTQYF; cdr3_nt: TGTGCCAGCAGCTTTTCGACTAGCGGGGGGGCAACAGATACGCAGTATTTT; clone_size: NA; j_call: TRBJ2-3; d_call: TRBD2; v_call: TRBV7-9
cdr3_aa: CASSAQQGYGYTF; cdr3_nt: TGTGCCAGCTCAGCCCAACAGGGCTATGGCTACACCTTC; clone_size: NA; j_call: TRBJ1-2; d_call: NA; v_call: TRBV18
cdr3_aa: CAITPTGGRVDYGYTF; cdr3_nt: TGTGCCATCACCCCGACAGGGGGCCGAGTTGACTATGGCTACACCTTC; clone_size: NA; j_call: TRBJ1-2; d_call: TRBD1; v_call: TRBV10-3
cdr3_aa: CASSISTGAGANVLTF; cdr3_nt: TGTGCCAGCAGCATATCGACCGGAGCTGGGGCCAACGTCCTGACTTTC; clone_size: NA; j_call: TRBJ2-6; d_call: NA; v_call: TRBV21-1
cdr3_aa: CASSPRGQSYNSPLHF; cdr3_nt: TGTGCCAGCAGCCCCAGGGGGCAGTCCTATAATTCACCCCTCCACTTT; clone_size: NA; j_call: TRBJ1-6; d_call: TRBD1; v_call: TRBV2
cdr3_aa: CASRGDSYNSPLHF; cdr3_nt: TGTGCCAGCAGGGGCGACTCCTATAATTCACCCCTCCACTTT; clone_size: NA; j_call: TRBJ1-6; d_call: NA; v_call: TRBV27
cdr3_aa: CASTQDSNYGYTF; cdr3_nt: TGTGCCAGCACCCAGGACAGCAACTATGGCTACACCTTC; clone_size: NA; j_call: TRBJ1-2; d_call: NA; v_call: TRBV7-9
cdr3_aa: CSASTGTGDLSNQPQHF; cdr3_nt: TGCAGTGCTAGTACCGGGACAGGGGACCTTAGCAATCAGCCCCAGCATTTT; clone_size: NA; j_call: TRBJ1-5; d_call: TRBD1; v_call: TRBV20-1
cdr3_aa: CASGPSQPQHF; cdr3_nt: TGTGCCAGTGGCCCCAGTCAGCCCCAGCATTTT; clone_size: NA; j_call: TRBJ1-5; d_call: NA; v_call: TRBV19
cdr3_aa: CASGAVPYGYTF; cdr3_nt: TGTGCCAGTGGAGCGGTCCCCTATGGCTACACCTTC; clone_size: NA; j_call: TRBJ1-2; d_call: NA; v_call: TRBV28
cdr3_aa: CASSHTVNTEAFF; cdr3_nt: TGTGCCAGCAGTCATACAGTGAACACTGAAGCTTTCTTT; clone_size: NA; j_call: TRBJ1-1; d_call: NA; v_call: TRBV12-3/TRBV12-4
cdr3_aa: CASSPGGAAYEQYF; cdr3_nt: TGCGCCAGCAGCCCCGGGGGGGCGGCCTACGAGCAGTACTTC; clone_size: NA; j_call: TRBJ2-7; d_call: TRBD2; v_call: TRBV5-1
cdr3_aa: CASSQEGAHSPLHF; cdr3_nt: TGTGCCAGCAGCCAAGAGGGGGCCCATTCACCCCTCCACTTT; clone_size: few; j_call: TRBJ1-6; d_call: NA; v_call: TRBV3-1/TRBV3-2
cdr3_aa: CAISGTGHNTEAFF; cdr3_nt: TGTGCCATCAGTGGGACAGGGCATAACACTGAAGCTTTCTTT; clone_size: NA; j_call: TRBJ1-1; d_call: TRBD1; v_call: TRBV10-3
cdr3_aa: CASSYAGTEAFF; cdr3_nt: TGTGCCAGCAGTTATGCGGGTACTGAAGCTTTCTTT; clone_size: NA; j_call: TRBJ1-1; d_call: NA; v_call: TRBV6-2/TRBV6-3
cdr3_aa: CASGKRRDRGSSGDTYEQYF; cdr3_nt: TGTGCCAGCGGTAAACGGAGGGACAGGGGTTCAAGCGGTGATACCTACGAGCAGTACTTC; clone_size: NA; j_call: TRBJ2-7; d_call: NA; v_call: TRBV21-1
cdr3_aa: CATIDRGETQYF; cdr3_nt: TGTGCCACCATAGACAGGGGAGAGACCCAGTACTTC; clone_size: NA; j_call: TRBJ2-5; d_call: TRBD1; v_call: TRBV7-2
cdr3_aa: CASSLIRGRGTYYGYTF; cdr3_nt: TGTGCCAGCAGTTTAATCAGGGGTCGCGGAACTTACTATGGCTACACCTTC; clone_size: NA; j_call: TRBJ1-2; d_call: NA; v_call: TRBV28
cdr3_aa: CASSLRGRGTYYEQYF; cdr3_nt: TGCGCCAGCAGCTTGAGGGGCAGGGGGACCTACTACGAGCAGTACTTC; clone_size: once; j_call: TRBJ2-7; d_call: TRBD1; v_call: TRBV5-1
cdr3_aa: CASSLALGDYGYTF; cdr3_nt: TGTGCCAGCAGCTTAGCCCTAGGGGACTATGGCTACACCTTC; clone_size: NA; j_call: TRBJ1-2; d_call: NA; v_call: TRBV7-2
cdr3_aa: CASSPPGRAETQYF; cdr3_nt: TGTGCCAGCAGCCCTCCCGGCAGGGCTGAGACCCAGTACTTC; clone_size: NA; j_call: TRBJ2-5; d_call: NA; v_call: TRBV11-3
cdr3_aa: CASSESRGFPGEAFF; cdr3_nt: TGTGCCAGCAGTGAGTCGAGAGGCTTTCCCGGTGAAGCTTTCTTT; clone_size: NA; j_call: TRBJ1-1; d_call: NA; v_call: TRBV2
cdr3_aa: CASSEDRDQPQHF; cdr3_nt: TGTGCCAGCAGCGAAGACAGGGATCAGCCCCAGCATTTT; clone_size: NA; j_call: TRBJ1-5; d_call: TRBD1; v_call: TRBV11-2
cdr3_aa: CASSRDRGFQETQYF; cdr3_nt: TGTGCCAGCAGCCGAGATAGGGGGTTCCAAGAGACCCAGTACTTC; clone_size: NA; j_call: TRBJ2-5; d_call: NA; v_call: TRBV3-1/TRBV3-2